This T cell receptor beta chain is drawn from a study of T cell changes during pregnancy in multiple sclerosis (dated by TCRdb to between 2018 and 2021). For the study in its entirety: The study looked at changes in the T cell repertoire across pregnancy in women with multiple sclerosis.

About this clone: Its binding antigen is unknown. Per-nucleotide qualities are absent, and no much larger clonotype sits a single base away.

V and J are trimmed by 6 bases and 4 bases, and the gene matches miss 4 bases of the junction. CDR1 and CDR2, looked up from the germline V gene, are MDHEN and SYDVKM. From the cysteine up to the phenylalanine, the CDR3 has a length of 13 residues. This entry keeps only the CDR3 DNA: 39 bases, framed from base 1. The library was generated by the immunoSEQ multiplex PCR assay. Entries here come from immuneACCESS through TCRdb and include only in-frame sequences with V and J called. Some clones fail to appear in such tables; in the studies checked, an unresolved V gene covers under half of the shortfall, and the cause of the remainder is unknown. The sample table holds about 77,000 clones, of which approximately 91% were seen once. Less than 2.5% of the sample is in the top ten clones.

Sequences were derived from peripheral blood, sampled before pregnancy. The chain couples TRBV28 to TRBJ2-3, with TRBD1 identical over 7 junction bases. This receptor was taken from a female donor with multiple sclerosis, enrolled in a pregnancy study. The nucleotides are TGTGCCAGCAGATATACAGGGGCAGATACGCAGTATTTT. It translates to CASRYTGADTQYF.